The present T cell receptor (beta chain) was sequenced within a study of shared clonotypes between healthy human individuals. Study-wide findings and caveats: Investigators expected sequencing depth to affect clonotype sharing among donors. Apart from blood, nothing was sampled; tissue repertoires likely differ.

As concerns this clone: Its antigen is unknown.

Looked up from germline, CDR1 is PRHDT and CDR2 is FYEKMQ (reference sequence). The CDR3 has 14 residues. V dropped 5 bases and J dropped 6; count of bases not matched to a gene: 9. As defined, naive CD8 cells were CD45RO-negative and positively selected for CCR7, with terminally differentiated effector memory CD45RA+ cells excluded. Over several immunoSEQ plates, each subset's genomic DNA was distributed in even portions. In the source study's methods: From ImmunoSEQ came sequences covering only the junction and carrying no quality scores, so filtering differed. Generated by immunoSEQ multiplex PCR, the TCRdb table keeps only in-frame clones and is missing some. D and trimming come from the DNA, and the V and J calls and clone size come from that table. Of under 1 million clones listed, about 96% are singletons.

The source is a man aged 30 to 39 in good health. The sequenced sample consisted of naive CD8+ T cells sorted from blood. The chain couples TRBV13 to TRBJ2-7, with 8 nucleotides matching TRBD2. The CDR3 here is CASSKSGRIVEQYF. CDR3 sequence (DNA): TGTGCCAGCAGCAAGAGCGGGAGAATTGTCGAGCAGTACTTC.